Each of the 3 T cell receptor beta chains below was sequenced from the same sample in a study of OX40 agonist ivuxolimab in advanced cancers. Data came from immunoSEQ multiplex PCR; TCRdb stores just in-frame clones and leaves some out. The table records 20,000 to 25,000 clones, more than 65% of them present only once. The material sequenced was CD4+ or CD8+ T cells sorted from blood, taken in a trial of the OX40 agonist ivuxolimab. The receptor set was obtained from an adult with an advanced solid tumor such as melanoma, head and neck, liver or kidney cancer.

The gene calls are TRBV4-1 and TRBJ2-7; TRBD2 aligns across 8 bases. The CDR3 sequence is 16 residues long. CDR1 is MGHRA, CDR2 YSYEKL, per germline. With 0 bases clipped from V and 0 bases from J, the junction kept 4 bases outside the gene matches. CDR3 in DNA: TGCGCCAGCAGCCAAGAAGGAAGCGGGAGCTCCTACGAGCAGTACTTC. This sequence encodes CASSQEGSGSSYEQYF.

Within the sample, this clone is medium-sized. The V and J genes are TRBV9 and TRBJ2-1, with 12 bases matching TRBD2. Germline V CDR1 and CDR2: SGDLS, YYNGEE. This CDR3 has 16 amino acids. V shed 4 bases and J 7 bases; nucleotides not matched to a gene: 9. CDR3 protein: CASSSRTSGIANEQFF. CDR3 sequence (DNA): TGTGCCAGCAGCTCTAGGACTAGCGGGATTGCAAATGAGCAGTTCTTC.

The V gene is TRBV2, the J gene TRBJ2-1; 14 bases are a match to TRBD2. Germline-derived CDR1 and CDR2 are SNHLY and FYNNEI. The junction had 3 bases not matched to a gene; V was cut back by 7 bases and J by 4 bases. The CDR3 has 15 amino acids. CDR3 protein: CASTGLAGGYNEQFF. CDR3 bases: TGTGCCAGCACCGGACTAGCGGGGGGATACAATGAGCAGTTCTTC.